This T cell receptor beta chain was recorded in a study of blood T cell repertoires in COVID-19. Only in-frame clones appear in the TCRdb table, and some are missing; sequencing was by immunoSEQ multiplex PCR. The sample consists of tens of thousands of clones, roughly 80% of them appearing once. This CDR3 contains 14 residues. Trimming left V 3 bases short and J 0 bases short, with 8 bases between. CDR1 is SQVTM and CDR2 is ANQGSEA in the germline V gene. The source of this sequence is a man in his 70s with COVID-19, enrolled during active disease. Sequenced input: peripheral blood. The rearrangement uses TRBV29-1 and TRBJ2-2; D gene unclear. CDR3 protein: CSVDGRTNTGELFF. As DNA, the CDR3 is TGCAGCGTTGATGGCAGGACGAACACCGGGGAGCTGTTTTTT.